The TCR beta chain under discussion was sequenced for a study of blood T cells in healthy people across ages. A second PCR of 7 to 11 cycles used a sample-barcoded 5' primer and a J-beta primer mix. Unique molecular identifiers of 12 random nucleotides labeled each cDNA. TCRdb recomputed calls from the 5' RACE reads with MiXCR, one row per CDR3 protein. In the table there are hundreds of thousands of distinct CDR3 sequences, approximately 59% of which are singletons. V shed 10 bases, J shed 9 bases, and the junction held 14 bases outside the gene matches. CDR3 length: 14 residues. Germline V gene lookup returns CDR1 MDHEN and CDR2 SYDVKM. With regard to this clonotype: What it binds is unknown.

Study observations and caveats: The donors' CMV status was not determined, possibly confounding changes in expanded clonotypes.

The source material was blood. This receptor was identified in a man aged 60-69 years in good health. The genes are TRBV28 and TRBJ1-2, with 10 bases lining up with TRBD1. The CDR3 sequence: CATLDRGQPKSYTF. The CDR3 coding sequence is TGTGCCACCCTAGACAGGGGGCAACCAAAGAGCTACACCTTC.